This T cell receptor (beta chain) is drawn from a study of OX40 agonist ivuxolimab in advanced cancers. For the study at large: At 82.7% male, the cohort had a mean age of 60 years, ranging from roughly 20 to 90.

The data were produced by immunoSEQ multiplex PCR, yet TCRdb's version contains in-frame clones alone and is incomplete. The sample has 20,000 to 25,000 clones, roughly three quarters seen once; the top ten hold over 10%. The CDR3 is 16 residues long. From germline, CDR1 is MGHDK and CDR2 SYGVNS. The V end was cut by 4 bases, the J end by 0 bases, with 12 bases between. This TCR derives from an adult with an advanced solid tumor such as melanoma, head and neck, liver or kidney cancer. Sequenced material: CD4+ or CD8+ T cells sorted from blood, taken in a trial of the OX40 agonist ivuxolimab. The chain couples TRBV25-1 to TRBJ1-4; no clear D gene. CDR3 sequence: CASSGSVSATNEKLFF. The DNA of the CDR3 is TGTGCCAGCAGTGGGTCAGTCTCTGCAACTAATGAAAAACTGTTTTTT.